The 29 T cell receptor beta chains reported below all come from one sample, sequenced in a study of shared clonotypes between healthy human individuals. Some clones are missing from TCRdb's copy, which holds only in-frame ones; the method was immunoSEQ multiplex PCR. Among some 630,000 clones listed, around 72% were seen once. What was sequenced was memory CD4+ T cells sorted from blood. Sample subset: CD45RA-negative fraction. The receptors derive from a woman aged 25 to 39 in good health.

The chain couples TRBV10-3 to TRBJ1-1, with TRBD1 as a possible D gene (6 bases). Germline V CDR1 and CDR2: ENHRY, SYGVKD. V was clipped by 3 bases and J by 1 base, with 12 bases between them. CDR3 size: 15 residues. CDR3 coding DNA: TGTGCCATCAGTGAAGCGGACAGAGGGAACACTGAAGCTTTCTTT. As protein: CAISEADRGNTEAFF.

This chain links TRBV5-1 with TRBJ2-2; D is unresolved. Deletions cut 7 bases from V and 4 bases from J, with 14 bases between. The CDR3 runs to 14 residues. Germline V gene data show CDR1 as SGHRS and CDR2 as YFSETQ. As DNA, the CDR3 is TGCGCCAGCTCTCAGTCCCGGTCCACCGGGGAGCTGTTTTTT. Amino acid sequence: CASSQSRSTGELFF. The variable domain in full, with the rest retrieved from reference TRBV5-1 and TRBJ2-2, is KAGVTQTPRYLIKTRGQQVTLSCSPISGHRSVSWYQQTPGQGLQFLFEYFSETQRNKGNFPGRFSGRQFSNSRSEMNVSTLELGDSALYLCASSQSRSTGELFFGEGSRLTVL.

The genes are TRBV7-9 and TRBJ2-4; tentatively, D is TRBD1 (7 bases). The CDR3 runs to 16 residues. Germline CDR1 is SEHNR and CDR2 is FQNEAQ (reference sequence). The ends were cut back, 0 bases at V and 6 bases at J, with 15 bases in the middle. CDR3 DNA: TGTGCCAGCAGCTTAGCTGGAGGGGGCGGAGTAAACATTCAGTACTTC. Encoded protein: CASSLAGGGGVNIQYF.

V gene TRBV28 combines with J gene TRBJ1-1, with D perhaps matching TRBD1 (5 bases). Trimming took off 5 bases at V and 11 bases at J, with 21 bases between the two ends. The CDR3 is made up of 14 amino acids. Germline-derived CDR1 and CDR2 are MDHEN and SYDVKM. Written as DNA, the CDR3 is TGTGCCAGCAGTGGACCCGTTAGAGGGGCCGGGGCTTTCTTT. Translating gives CASSGPVRGAGAFF.

This rearrangement joins TRBV6-5 to TRBJ2-7; TRBD2 aligns across 11 bases. V lost 2 bases, J lost 3 bases, and 6 bases stayed unmatched. Germline-derived CDR1 and CDR2 are MNHEY and SVGAGI. The length of the CDR3 is 16 residues. The CDR3 sequence: CASSYGGLAGHYEQYF. In nucleotides, the CDR3 is TGTGCCAGCAGTTACGGAGGACTAGCGGGCCACTACGAGCAGTACTTC.

V and J are TRBV6-1 and TRBJ2-5; 9 bases map to TRBD2. Per germline, CDR1 MNHNS and CDR2 SASEGT. V gave up 4 bases and J gave up 5 bases; unmatched junction bases: 20. The CDR3 sequence is 19 residues long. The CDR3: CASSGGRVAGEKGGETQYF. CDR3 DNA: TGTGCCAGCAGTGGGGGTAGGGTAGCGGGAGAGAAAGGCGGGGAGACCCAGTACTTC.

This chain uses TRBV7-8 with TRBJ2-7, with no clear D. The CDR3 sequence is 12 residues long. Germline assignment: CDR1 SGHVS and CDR2 FQNEAQ. Trimming removed 4 bases from V and 2 bases from J, with 6 bases in between. Here the CDR3 reads CASSSAPYEQYF. In nucleotides, the CDR3 is TGTGCCAGCAGCTCCGCCCCCTACGAGCAGTACTTC.

This sequence joins TRBV11-2 and TRBJ2-7; D gene uncertain. The CDR3 is made up of 15 amino acids. V was clipped by 3 bases and J by 4 bases, with 16 bases between them. Germline CDR1 reads SGHAT; CDR2 reads FQNNGV. The CDR3 sequence: CASSFRPTSNYEQYF. The CDR3, as DNA: TGTGCCAGCAGCTTTAGACCCACCTCAAATTACGAGCAGTACTTC.

The V call is TRBV6-6, the J call TRBJ2-1, with 7 bases fitting TRBD2. CDR3 length: 15 amino acids. Unmatched junction bases numbered 10, after V lost 5 bases and J lost 6 bases. Germline lookup yields CDR1 MNHNY and CDR2 SVGAGI (reference sequence). This CDR3 reads CASSIAGSQGNEQFF. In nucleotides, the CDR3 is TGTGCCAGCAGTATAGCGGGTAGTCAAGGCAATGAGCAGTTCTTC.

The genes are TRBV30 and TRBJ1-6, with D possibly being TRBD1 (6 bases). This CDR3 is built from 15 residues. V gave up 0 bases and J gave up 11 bases, with 17 bases separating them. CDR1 and CDR2 from the germline V gene are GTSNPN and SVGIG (reference sequence). The CDR3 reads CAWSVSGRGRTPLHF. The CDR3 nucleotides read TGTGCCTGGAGTGTGTCTGGCAGGGGACGGACACCCCTCCACTTT. Full variable domain (rest looked up from reference TRBV30 and TRBJ1-6): SQTIHQWPATLVQPVGSPLSLECTVEGTSNPNLYWYRQAAGRGLQLLFYSVGIGQISSEVPQNLSASRPQDRQFILSSKKLLLSDSGFYLCAWSVSGRGRTPLHFGNGTRLTVT.

This clone was counted only a few times. The rearrangement joins TRBV10-3 to TRBJ1-4; TRBD1 is a possible D gene (5 bases). Germline V gene data show CDR1 as ENHRY and CDR2 as SYGVKD. The CDR3 extends over 13 amino acids. V was shortened by 0 bases and J by 8 bases, with 7 bases between the two germline ends. The CDR3 sequence is CAISESEGEKLFF. The DNA for the CDR3 is TGTGCCATCAGTGAGTCTGAGGGGGAAAAACTGTTTTTT.

The genes are TRBV6-1 and TRBJ1-2; no reliable D call. This CDR3 is built from 15 residues. Trimming pared 2 bases from V and 0 bases from J, leaving 10 bases between. CDR1 and CDR2 (germline): MNHNS, SASEGT. CDR3 sequence (DNA): TGTGCCAGCAGTGAAAAAACAGCCGCTAACTATGGCTACACCTTC. Amino acid sequence: CASSEKTAANYGYTF.

The chain couples TRBV6-5 to TRBJ1-4; D remains unclear. CDR3 size: 14 residues. V shed 5 bases and J shed 3 bases, with 10 bases lying between them. In germline, CDR1 is MNHEY, CDR2 SVGAGI. The CDR3 nucleotides read TGTGCCAGCAGTATACAATGGGCTAATGAAAAACTGTTTTTT. It is translated as CASSIQWANEKLFF.

This clone appeared a few times. The rearrangement joins TRBV28 to TRBJ2-1; tentative D call: TRBD2 (5 bases). The CDR3 length is 14 residues. Germline-derived CDR1 and CDR2 are MDHEN and SYDVKM. V gave up 8 bases and J gave up 2 bases, with 13 bases separating them. The CDR3 here is CASRGRAPYNEQFF. CDR3 nucleotides: TGTGCCAGCCGTGGGCGGGCCCCCTACAATGAGCAGTTCTTC.

V and J are TRBV6-6 and TRBJ2-7; no firm D call. The V gene lost 5 bases and the J gene lost 4 bases, with 12 bases spanning the gap. The germline V gene encodes CDR1 MNHNY and CDR2 SVGAGI (reference sequence). The CDR3 loop spans 13 amino acids. The CDR3 here is CASSQDDPYEQYF. The CDR3 region has the DNA TGTGCCAGCAGTCAAGACGACCCATACGAGCAGTACTTC.

The V call is TRBV19, the J call TRBJ2-6, with a weak D call TRBD2 (5 bases). V gave up 3 bases and J gave up 4 bases, with 16 bases separating them. The germline V gene encodes CDR1 LNHDA and CDR2 SQIVND (reference sequence). The CDR3 sequence is 17 residues long. CDR3 DNA sequence: TGTGCCAGTAGTATCTACCGGGGTGCAGCGGGGGCCAACGTCCTGACTTTC. This encodes CASSIYRGAAGANVLTF. Full variable domain (remainder filled in from reference TRBV19 and TRBJ2-6): DGGITQSPKYLFRKEGQNVTLSCEQNLNHDAMYWYRQDPGQGLRLIYYSQIVNDFQKGDIAEGYSVSREKKESFPLTVTSAQKNPTAFYLCASSIYRGAAGANVLTFGAGSRLTVL.

The rearrangement uses TRBV28 and TRBJ2-3; weak D call: TRBD1 (5 bases). CDR1 is MDHEN and CDR2 is SYDVKM in the germline V gene. Deletions cut 6 bases from V and 10 bases from J, with 26 bases between. The CDR3 has 16 amino acids. The CDR3 DNA follows: TGTGCCAGCAGGCCTTCGGGCCCCAGGACATTTCTGCCGCAGTATTTT. Translation: CASRPSGPRTFLPQYF.

The chain has TRBV7-9 and TRBJ1-1; D might be TRBD1 (5 bases). CDR3 length equals 16 residues. V was cut by 5 bases and J by 1 base, with 17 bases left in between. Per germline, CDR1 SEHNR and CDR2 FQNEAQ (reference sequence). CDR3: CASSQAGTTRNTEAFF. Written as DNA, the CDR3 is TGTGCCAGCAGCCAAGCGGGGACTACTAGGAACACTGAAGCTTTCTTT.

To note about this clone: A much larger clone lies one base from this, so it may be a read error. The chain recombines TRBV5-4 with TRBJ2-5, with 7 bases lining up with TRBD2. There are 13 residues in the CDR3. Germline values: CDR1 SGHNT, CDR2 YYREEE (reference sequence). Trimming removed 0 bases from V and 5 bases from J; junction bases left unmatched: 1. The DNA for the CDR3 is TGTGCCAGCAGCTTGGTCGGGAGGGAGACCCAGTACTTC. Translating gives CASSLVGRETQYF.

The chain couples TRBV7-9 to TRBJ2-7; TRBD1 aligns across 7 bases. V gave up 2 bases and J gave up 5 bases; unmatched junction bases: 3. This CDR3 is 13 amino acids long. CDR1 and CDR2 (germline): SEHNR, FQNEAQ (reference sequence). The CDR3 DNA reads as TGTGCCAGCAGCTTATCTACAGGGGACGAGCAGTACTTC. This codes for CASSLSTGDEQYF.

The chain joins TRBV4-1 to TRBJ2-1, with 14 positions matching TRBD2. The CDR3 covers 17 residues. CDR1 is MGHRA, CDR2 YSYEKL, per germline. With V trimmed by 2 bases and J by 5 bases, 5 bases remained unmatched. This CDR3 reads CASSQTRTSGRHNEQFF. Here the CDR3 DNA reads TGCGCCAGCAGCCAAACCCGGACTAGCGGGAGGCACAATGAGCAGTTCTTC.

This sequence joins TRBV30 and TRBJ2-3, with 10 bases aligning to TRBD2. This CDR3 is 15 amino acids long. Germline V gene sequence: CDR1 GTSNPN, CDR2 SVGIG (reference sequence). The trim removed 3 bases at V and 2 bases at J, leaving 5 bases unmatched. For the CDR3, the DNA is TGTGCCTGGAGAGCTAGCGGGGGAGCCACAGATACGCAGTATTTT. Its protein product is CAWRASGGATDTQYF.

The chain has TRBV28 and TRBJ2-7; unclear D gene. Germline CDR1 and CDR2: MDHEN and SYDVKM. V was cut by 2 bases and J by 3 bases, with 11 bases left in between. CDR3 length equals 14 residues. Written as DNA, the CDR3 is TGTGCCAGCAGTTTACGGTTCGGCGACTACGAGCAGTACTTC. Translated: CASSLRFGDYEQYF.

The V gene is TRBV11-2, the J gene TRBJ2-7; 7 nucleotides align to TRBD2. The CDR3 is made up of 16 amino acids. V shed 5 bases and J 4 bases; nucleotides not matched to a gene: 14. Germline-derived CDR1 and CDR2 are SGHAT and FQNNGV. The CDR3 bases are TGTGCCAGCAGCGTTATGGGGGGGTCCGGAATATACGAGCAGTACTTC. Translated, it gives CASSVMGGSGIYEQYF.

This clone appeared a few times. The chain is built from TRBV27 and TRBJ2-7, with a weak D call TRBD1 (5 bases). V lost 6 bases and J 2 bases, leaving 11 bases between the germline ends. Germline V CDR1 and CDR2: MNHEY, SMNVEV (reference sequence). This CDR3 region has 13 residues. In nucleotides, the CDR3 is TGTGCCAGCAGCAAACTGGACACCTACGAGCAGTACTTC. Its translation: CASSKLDTYEQYF.

This clone has a count of ten or more. The V gene is TRBV10-2, the J gene TRBJ1-2; 11 bases match TRBD1. The CDR3 is made up of 16 amino acids. From germline, CDR1 is WSHSY and CDR2 SAAADI. Unmatched junction bases numbered 6, after V lost 2 bases and J lost 4 bases. CDR3 residues: CASSEVGTGGTYGYTF. DNA for the CDR3: TGCGCCAGCAGTGAGGTTGGGACAGGGGGTACCTATGGCTACACCTTC.

This chain joins TRBV19 and TRBJ1-4; D uncertain. Per the germline V gene, CDR1 is LNHDA and CDR2 is SQIVND (reference sequence). The CDR3 consists of 15 residues. Trimming pared 3 bases from V and 4 bases from J, leaving 12 bases between. Here the CDR3 reads CASSIGRNFNEKLFF. The CDR3 coding sequence is TGTGCCAGTAGTATCGGCAGAAATTTTAATGAAAAACTGTTTTTT.

This CDR3 is CASSLEMRNEQFF. As DNA, the CDR3 is TGTGCCAGCAGCCTTGAGATGCGCAATGAGCAGTTCTTC. V usage is TRBV4-2 and J usage is TRBJ2-1, with D hard to call. Germline CDR1 and CDR2: LGHNA and YNFKEQ. The CDR3 runs to 13 residues. V lost 4 bases and J lost 6, with 10 bases in between.

This clone has at least ten counts. The chain links TRBV10-2 to TRBJ1-2; D unclear. The CDR3 length is 13 residues. Trimming stripped 2 bases from V and 4 bases from J, with 8 bases between. Germline-derived CDR1 and CDR2 are WSHSY and SAAADI. The CDR3 coding sequence is TGCGCCAGCAGTGAGGGGGTATCCTATGGCTACACCTTC. This gives the protein CASSEGVSYGYTF.